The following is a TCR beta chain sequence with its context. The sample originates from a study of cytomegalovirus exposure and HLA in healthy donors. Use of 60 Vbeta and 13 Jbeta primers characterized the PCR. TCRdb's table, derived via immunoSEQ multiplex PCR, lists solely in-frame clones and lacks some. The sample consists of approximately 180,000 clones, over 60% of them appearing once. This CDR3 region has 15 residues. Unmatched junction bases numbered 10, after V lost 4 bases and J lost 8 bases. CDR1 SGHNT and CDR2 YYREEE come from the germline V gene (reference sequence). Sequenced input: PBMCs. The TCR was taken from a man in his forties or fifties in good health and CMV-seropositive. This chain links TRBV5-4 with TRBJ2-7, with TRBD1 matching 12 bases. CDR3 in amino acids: CASSQAGTGGAKQYF. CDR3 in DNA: TGTGCCAGCAGCCAGGCGGGGACAGGGGGCGCAAAGCAGTACTTC. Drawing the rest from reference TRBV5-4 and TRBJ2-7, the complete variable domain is ETGVTQSPTHLIKTRGQQVTLRCSSQSGHNTVSWYQQALGQGPQFIFQYYREEENGRGNFPPRFSGLQFPNYSSELNVNALELDDSALYLCASSQAGTGGAKQYFGPGTRLTVT.